This TCR beta chain comes out of a study of CD8+ T cells in alopecia areata. CDR1 is SGHDT and CDR2 is YYEEEE in the germline V gene. The CDR3 has 15 amino acids. V lost 0 bases and J 4 bases, leaving 13 bases between the germline ends. Isolated RNA was reverse transcribed into cDNA used as the sequencing template. Profiling relied on immunoSEQ multiplex PCR, and the TCRdb table lists in-frame clones only, not all of them. The repertoire holds 190,000 or so clones, roughly 50% seen once, with approximately 12% in the top ten. The study's findings and limits: Many expanded lesional clones persisted in scalp and blood during tofacitinib treatment. On tofacitinib, scalp clonality and expanded CD8+ clones among top 100 fell significantly. Especially in alopecia totalis/universalis, lesional scalp showed greater clonality than normal scalp did.

For this clone: Antigen unknown.

Treatment given: oral pan-JAK inhibitor, 5-10 mg twice daily. The clonotype comes from a human donor with alopecia areata. The chain combines TRBV5-6 with TRBJ1-2; no reliable D call. The specimen was CD8+ T cells sorted from blood, collected at week 24, from a patient treated with tofacitinib. The CDR3 DNA follows: TGTGCCAGCAGCTTGGGGCCTCTATCGGGCTATGGCTACACCTTC. It yields the protein CASSLGPLSGYGYTF.